This section outlines one T cell receptor beta chain sequence together with its context. The antigen remains unidentified. For each CDR3 protein, TCRdb gives one entry from its re-call of the 5' RACE reads, without DNA. This sample's table has about 110,000 distinct CDR3 sequences. This sample was taken from a study of monozygotic twins with inflammatory bowel disease. General study findings and limits: None of the different T cell subtypes could be distinguished from one another. For repertoire similarity, concordant twins did not differ from discordant twins, possibly because power was limited.

This sequence was found in a human donor with ulcerative colitis or Crohn's disease, or a healthy co-twin of an affected twin (not recorded which). Sequenced input: blood.

CDR3 in amino acids: CAWTRSRTPYYEQYF. The V call is TRBV30, the J call TRBJ2-7; TCRdb lists TRBD1, though no DNA is available to test this call. Per the germline V gene, CDR1 is GTSNPN and CDR2 is SVGIG (reference sequence). The CDR3 totals 15 residues.